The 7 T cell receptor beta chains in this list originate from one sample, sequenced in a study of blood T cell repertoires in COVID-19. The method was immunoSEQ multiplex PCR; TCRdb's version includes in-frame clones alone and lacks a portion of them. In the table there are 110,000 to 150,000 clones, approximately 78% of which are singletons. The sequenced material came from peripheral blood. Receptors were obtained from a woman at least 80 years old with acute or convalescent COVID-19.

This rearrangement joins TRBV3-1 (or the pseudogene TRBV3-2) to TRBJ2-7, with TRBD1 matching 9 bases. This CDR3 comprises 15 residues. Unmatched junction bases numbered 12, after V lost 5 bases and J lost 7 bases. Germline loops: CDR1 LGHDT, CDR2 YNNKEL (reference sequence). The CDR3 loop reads CASSAWTGEAGEQYF. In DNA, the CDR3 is TGTGCCAGCAGCGCCTGGACAGGGGAGGCCGGAGAGCAGTACTTC.

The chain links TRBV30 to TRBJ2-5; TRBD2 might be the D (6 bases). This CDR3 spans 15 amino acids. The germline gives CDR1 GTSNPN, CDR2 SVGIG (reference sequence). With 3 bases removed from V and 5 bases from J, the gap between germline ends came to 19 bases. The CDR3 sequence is CAWSFGGAAGETQYF. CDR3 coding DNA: TGTGCCTGGAGCTTTGGAGGGGCCGCGGGGGAGACCCAGTACTTC.

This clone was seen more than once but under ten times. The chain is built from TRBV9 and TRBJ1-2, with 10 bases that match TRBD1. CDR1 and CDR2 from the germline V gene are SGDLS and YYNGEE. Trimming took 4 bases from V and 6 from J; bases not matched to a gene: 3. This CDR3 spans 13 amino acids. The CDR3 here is CASSRTGGNGYTF. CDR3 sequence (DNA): TGTGCCAGCAGCCGGACAGGGGGAAATGGCTACACCTTC.

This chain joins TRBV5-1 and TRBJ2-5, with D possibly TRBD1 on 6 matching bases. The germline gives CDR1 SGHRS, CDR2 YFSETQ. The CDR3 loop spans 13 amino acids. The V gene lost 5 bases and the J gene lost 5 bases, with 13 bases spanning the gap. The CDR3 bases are TGCGCCAGCAGGGACAGCACTAGGGAGACCCAGTACTTC. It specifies CASRDSTRETQYF.

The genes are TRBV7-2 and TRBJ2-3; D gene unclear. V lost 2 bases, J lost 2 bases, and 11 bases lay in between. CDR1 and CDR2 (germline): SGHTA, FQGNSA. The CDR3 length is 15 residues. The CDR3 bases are TGTGCCAGCAGCTTATTCCCCCTAAACACAGATACGCAGTATTTT. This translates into CASSLFPLNTDTQYF.

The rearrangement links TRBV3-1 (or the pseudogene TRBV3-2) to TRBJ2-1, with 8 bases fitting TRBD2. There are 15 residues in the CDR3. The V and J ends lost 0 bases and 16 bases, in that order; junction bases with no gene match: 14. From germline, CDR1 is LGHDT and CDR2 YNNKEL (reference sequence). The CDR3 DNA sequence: TGTGCCAGCAGCCAAGATCCGGGGGGGGGACTGGGAATTTTCTTC. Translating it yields CASSQDPGGGLGIFF.

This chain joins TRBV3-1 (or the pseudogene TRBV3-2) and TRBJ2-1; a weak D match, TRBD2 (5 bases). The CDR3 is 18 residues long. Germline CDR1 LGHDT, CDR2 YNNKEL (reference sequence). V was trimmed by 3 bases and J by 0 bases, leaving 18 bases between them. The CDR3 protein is CASSQTTIRVSSYNEQFF. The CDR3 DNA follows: TGTGCCAGCAGCCAGACGACTATCCGGGTGAGCTCCTACAATGAGCAGTTCTTC.